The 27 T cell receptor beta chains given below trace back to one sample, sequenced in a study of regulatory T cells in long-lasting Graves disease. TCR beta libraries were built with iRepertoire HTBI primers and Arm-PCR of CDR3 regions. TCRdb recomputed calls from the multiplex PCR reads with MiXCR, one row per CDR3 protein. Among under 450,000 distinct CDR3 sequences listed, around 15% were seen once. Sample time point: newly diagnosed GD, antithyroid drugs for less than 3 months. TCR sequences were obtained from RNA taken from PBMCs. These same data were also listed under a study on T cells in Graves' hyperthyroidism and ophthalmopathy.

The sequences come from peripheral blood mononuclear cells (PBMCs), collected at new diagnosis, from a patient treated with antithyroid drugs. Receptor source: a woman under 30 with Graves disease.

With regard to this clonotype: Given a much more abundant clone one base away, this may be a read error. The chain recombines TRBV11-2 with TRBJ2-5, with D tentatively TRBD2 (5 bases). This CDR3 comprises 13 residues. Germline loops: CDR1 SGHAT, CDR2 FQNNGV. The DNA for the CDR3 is TGTGCCAGCAGCTCTTGGGGAGAAGAGACCCAGCACTTC. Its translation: CASSSWGEETQHF.

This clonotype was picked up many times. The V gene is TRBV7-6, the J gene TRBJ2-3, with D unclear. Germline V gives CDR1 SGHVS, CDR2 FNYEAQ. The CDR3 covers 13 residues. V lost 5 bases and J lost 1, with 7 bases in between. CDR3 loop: CASSQEGTDTQYF. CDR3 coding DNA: TGTGCCAGCAGCCAAGAAGGCACAGATACGCAGTATTTT.

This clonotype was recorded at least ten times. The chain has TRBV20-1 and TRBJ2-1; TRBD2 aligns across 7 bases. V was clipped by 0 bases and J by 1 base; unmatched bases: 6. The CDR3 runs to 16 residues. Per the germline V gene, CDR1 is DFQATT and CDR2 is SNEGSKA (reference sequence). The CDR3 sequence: CSARDHHGRSYNEQFF. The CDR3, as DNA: TGCAGTGCTAGAGATCATCACGGGAGGTCCTACAATGAGCAGTTCTTC.

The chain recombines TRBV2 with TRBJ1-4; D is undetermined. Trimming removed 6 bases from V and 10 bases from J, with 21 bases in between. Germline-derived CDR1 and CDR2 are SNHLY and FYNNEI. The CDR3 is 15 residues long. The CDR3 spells CASRGYLTSSGKLFF. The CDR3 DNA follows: TGTGCCAGCAGGGGGTATTTGACCTCGTCGGGAAAACTGTTTTTT.

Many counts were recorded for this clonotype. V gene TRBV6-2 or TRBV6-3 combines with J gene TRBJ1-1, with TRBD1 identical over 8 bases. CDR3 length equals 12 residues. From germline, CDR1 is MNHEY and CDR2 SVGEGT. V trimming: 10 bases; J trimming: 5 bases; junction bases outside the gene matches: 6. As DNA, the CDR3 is TGTGCCATCCACACAGGGGGAACTGAAGCTTTCTTT. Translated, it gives CAIHTGGTEAFF.

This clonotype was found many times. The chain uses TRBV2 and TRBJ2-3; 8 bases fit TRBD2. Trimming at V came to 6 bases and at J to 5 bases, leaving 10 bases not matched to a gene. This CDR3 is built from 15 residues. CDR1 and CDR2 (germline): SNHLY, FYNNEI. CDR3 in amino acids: CASSPGLGSGDTQYF. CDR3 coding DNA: TGTGCCAGCAGCCCGGGACTAGGATCGGGAGATACGCAGTATTTT.

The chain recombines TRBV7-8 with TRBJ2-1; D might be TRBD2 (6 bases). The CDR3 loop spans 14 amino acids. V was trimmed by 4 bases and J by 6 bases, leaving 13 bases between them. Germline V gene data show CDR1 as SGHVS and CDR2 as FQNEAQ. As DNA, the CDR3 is TGTGCCAGCAGCTCCACCCGGACTATCAATGAGCAGTTCTTC. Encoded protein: CASSSTRTINEQFF.

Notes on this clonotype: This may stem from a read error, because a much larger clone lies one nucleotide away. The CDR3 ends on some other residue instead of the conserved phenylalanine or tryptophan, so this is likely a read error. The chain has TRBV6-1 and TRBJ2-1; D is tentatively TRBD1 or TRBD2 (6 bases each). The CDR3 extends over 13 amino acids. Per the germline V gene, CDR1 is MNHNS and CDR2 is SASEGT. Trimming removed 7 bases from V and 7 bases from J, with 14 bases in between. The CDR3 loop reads CASMPGGENEQFS. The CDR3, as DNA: TGTGCCAGCATGCCCGGGGGCGAGAATGAGCAGTTCTCC.

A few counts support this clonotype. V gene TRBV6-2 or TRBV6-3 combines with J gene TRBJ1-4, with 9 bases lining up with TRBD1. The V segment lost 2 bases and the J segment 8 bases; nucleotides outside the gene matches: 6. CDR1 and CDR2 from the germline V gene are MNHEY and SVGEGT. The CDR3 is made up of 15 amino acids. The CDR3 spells CASSYGQGTREKLFF. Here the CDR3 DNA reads TGTGCCAGCAGTTACGGACAGGGGACTAGAGAAAAACTGTTTTTT.

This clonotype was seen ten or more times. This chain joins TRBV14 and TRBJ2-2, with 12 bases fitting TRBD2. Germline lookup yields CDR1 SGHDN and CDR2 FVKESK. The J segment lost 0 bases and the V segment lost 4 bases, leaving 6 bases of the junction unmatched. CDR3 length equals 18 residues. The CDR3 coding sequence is TGTGCCAGCAGCCCGGAAGGACTAGCGGGGACGAACACCGGGGAGCTGTTTTTT. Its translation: CASSPEGLAGTNTGELFF.

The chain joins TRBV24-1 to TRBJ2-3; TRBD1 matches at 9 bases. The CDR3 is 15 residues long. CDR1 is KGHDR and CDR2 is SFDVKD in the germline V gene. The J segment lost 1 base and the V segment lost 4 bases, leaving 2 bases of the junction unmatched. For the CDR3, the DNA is TGTGCCACCAGTGACACAGGGGGCCGCACAGATACGCAGTATTTT. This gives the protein CATSDTGGRTDTQYF.

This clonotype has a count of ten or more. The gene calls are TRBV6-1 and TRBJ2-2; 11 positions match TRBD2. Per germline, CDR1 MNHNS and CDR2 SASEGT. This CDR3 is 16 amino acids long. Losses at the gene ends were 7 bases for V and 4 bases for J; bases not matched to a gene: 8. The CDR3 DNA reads TGTGCCAGCATCCAACTAGCGGGGGCTGGCACCGGGGAGCTGTTTTTT. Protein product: CASIQLAGAGTGELFF.

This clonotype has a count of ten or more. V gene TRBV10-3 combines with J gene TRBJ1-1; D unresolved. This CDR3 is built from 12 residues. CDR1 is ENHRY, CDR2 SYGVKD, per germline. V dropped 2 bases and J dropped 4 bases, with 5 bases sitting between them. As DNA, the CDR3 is TGTGCCATCAGTGAGACAGCCACTGAAGCTTTCTTT. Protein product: CAISETATEAFF.

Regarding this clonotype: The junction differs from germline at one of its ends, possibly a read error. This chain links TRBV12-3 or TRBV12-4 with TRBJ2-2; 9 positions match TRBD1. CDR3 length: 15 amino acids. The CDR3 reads CTSSLRGQGTGELFF. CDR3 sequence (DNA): TGTACCAGCAGTCTCAGGGGACAGGGAACCGGGGAGCTGTTTTTT.

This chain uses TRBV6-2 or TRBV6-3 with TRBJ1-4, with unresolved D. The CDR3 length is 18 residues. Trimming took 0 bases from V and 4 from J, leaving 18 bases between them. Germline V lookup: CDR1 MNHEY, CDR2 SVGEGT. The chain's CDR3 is CASSYSMVKTAYNEKLFF. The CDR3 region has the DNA TGTGCCAGCAGTTACTCGATGGTAAAAACAGCATATAATGAAAAACTGTTTTTT.

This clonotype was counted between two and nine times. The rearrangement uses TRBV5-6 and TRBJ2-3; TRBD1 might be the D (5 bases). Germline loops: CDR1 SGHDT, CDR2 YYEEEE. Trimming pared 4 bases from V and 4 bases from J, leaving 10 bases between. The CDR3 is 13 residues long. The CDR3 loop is CASSTNRPDTQYF. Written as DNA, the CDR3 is TGTGCCAGCAGCACAAACAGGCCAGATACGCAGTATTTT.

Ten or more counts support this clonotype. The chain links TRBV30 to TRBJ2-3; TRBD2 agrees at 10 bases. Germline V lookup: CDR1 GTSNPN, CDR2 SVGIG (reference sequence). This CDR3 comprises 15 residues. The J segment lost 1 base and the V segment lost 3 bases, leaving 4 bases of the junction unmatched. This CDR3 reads CAWSAGTSGTDTQYF. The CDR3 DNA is TGTGCCTGGAGCGCCGGGACTAGCGGCACAGATACGCAGTATTTT.

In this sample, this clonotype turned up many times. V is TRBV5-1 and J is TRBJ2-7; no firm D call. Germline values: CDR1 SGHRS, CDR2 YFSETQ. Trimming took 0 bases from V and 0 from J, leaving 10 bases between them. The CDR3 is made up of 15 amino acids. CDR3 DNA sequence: TGCGCCAGCAGCTTGGATTCAGGCCGCTCCTACGAGCAGTACTTC. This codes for CASSLDSGRSYEQYF. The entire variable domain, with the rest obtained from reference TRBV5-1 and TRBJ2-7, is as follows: KAGVTQTPRYLIKTRGQQVTLSCSPISGHRSVSWYQQTPGQGLQFLFEYFSETQRNKGNFPGRFSGRQFSNSRSEMNVSTLELGDSALYLCASSLDSGRSYEQYFGPGTRLTVT.

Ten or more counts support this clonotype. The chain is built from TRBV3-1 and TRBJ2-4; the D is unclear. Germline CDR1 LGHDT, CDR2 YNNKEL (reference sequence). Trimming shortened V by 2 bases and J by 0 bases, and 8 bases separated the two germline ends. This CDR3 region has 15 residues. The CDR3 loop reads CASSQPRLAKNIQYF. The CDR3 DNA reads TGTGCCAGCAGCCAACCCAGATTAGCCAAAAACATTCAGTACTTC.

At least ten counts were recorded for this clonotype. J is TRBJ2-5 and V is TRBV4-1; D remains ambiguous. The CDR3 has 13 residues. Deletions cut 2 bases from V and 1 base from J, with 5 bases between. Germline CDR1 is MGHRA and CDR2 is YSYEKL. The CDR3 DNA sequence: TGCGCCAGCAGCCAATTCCTCCAAGAGACCCAGTACTTC. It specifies CASSQFLQETQYF.

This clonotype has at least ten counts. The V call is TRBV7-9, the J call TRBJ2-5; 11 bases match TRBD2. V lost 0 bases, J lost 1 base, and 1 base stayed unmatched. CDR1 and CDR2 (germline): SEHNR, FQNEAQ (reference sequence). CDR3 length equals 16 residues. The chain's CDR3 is CASSLALAGAQETQYF. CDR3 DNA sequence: TGTGCCAGCAGCTTAGCACTAGCGGGGGCCCAAGAGACCCAGTACTTC. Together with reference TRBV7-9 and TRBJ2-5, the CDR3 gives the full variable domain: DTGVSQNPRHKITKRGQNVTFRCDPISEHNRLYWYRQTLGQGPEFLTYFQNEAQLEKSRLLSDRFSAERPKGSFSTLEIQRTEQGDSAMYLCASSLALAGAQETQYFGPGTRLLVL.

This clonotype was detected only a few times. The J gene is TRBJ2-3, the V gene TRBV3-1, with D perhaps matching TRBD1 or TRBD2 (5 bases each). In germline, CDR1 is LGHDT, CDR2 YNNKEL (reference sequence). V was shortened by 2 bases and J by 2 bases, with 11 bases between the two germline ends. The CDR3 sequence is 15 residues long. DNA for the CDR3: TGTGCCAGCAGCCAACCCGGGGCCTACACAGATACGCAGTATTTT. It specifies CASSQPGAYTDTQYF.

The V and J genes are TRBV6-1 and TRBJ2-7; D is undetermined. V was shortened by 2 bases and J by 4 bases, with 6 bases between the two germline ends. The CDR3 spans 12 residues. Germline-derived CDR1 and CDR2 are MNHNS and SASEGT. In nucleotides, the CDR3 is TGTGCCAGCAGTGAATTCGGGTACGAGCAGTACTTC. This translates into CASSEFGYEQYF.

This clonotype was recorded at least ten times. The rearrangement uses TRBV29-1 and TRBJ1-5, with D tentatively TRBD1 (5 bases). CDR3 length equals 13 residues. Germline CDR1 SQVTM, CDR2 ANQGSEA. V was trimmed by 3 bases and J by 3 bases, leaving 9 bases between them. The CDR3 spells CSVDQGPNQPQHF. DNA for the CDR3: TGCAGCGTTGATCAGGGCCCCAATCAGCCCCAGCATTTT.

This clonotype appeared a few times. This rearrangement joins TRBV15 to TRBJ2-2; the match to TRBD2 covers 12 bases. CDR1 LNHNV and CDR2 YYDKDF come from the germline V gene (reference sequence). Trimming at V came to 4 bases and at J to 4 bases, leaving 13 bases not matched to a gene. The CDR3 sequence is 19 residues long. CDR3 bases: TGTGCCACCAGCACCGAGTCGCCAGCTAGCGGGAGGGGCACCGGGGAGCTGTTTTTT. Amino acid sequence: CATSTESPASGRGTGELFF.

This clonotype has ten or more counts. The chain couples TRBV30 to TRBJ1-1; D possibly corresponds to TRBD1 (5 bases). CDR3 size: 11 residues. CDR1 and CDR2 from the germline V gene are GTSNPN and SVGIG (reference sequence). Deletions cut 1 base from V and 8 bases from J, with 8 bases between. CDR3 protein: CAWSARGEAFF. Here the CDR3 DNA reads TGTGCCTGGAGTGCCCGGGGGGAAGCTTTCTTT. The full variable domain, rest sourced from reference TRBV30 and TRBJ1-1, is SQTIHQWPATLVQPVGSPLSLECTVEGTSNPNLYWYRQAAGRGLQLLFYSVGIGQISSEVPQNLSASRPQDRQFILSSKKLLLSDSGFYLCAWSARGEAFFGQGTRLTVV.

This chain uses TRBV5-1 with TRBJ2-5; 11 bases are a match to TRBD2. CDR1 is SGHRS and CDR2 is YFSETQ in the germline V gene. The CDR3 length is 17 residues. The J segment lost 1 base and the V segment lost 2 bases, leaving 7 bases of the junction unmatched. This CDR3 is CASSFPLLAGGQETQYF. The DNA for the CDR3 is TGCGCCAGCAGCTTCCCTCTCCTAGCGGGGGGCCAAGAGACCCAGTACTTC.